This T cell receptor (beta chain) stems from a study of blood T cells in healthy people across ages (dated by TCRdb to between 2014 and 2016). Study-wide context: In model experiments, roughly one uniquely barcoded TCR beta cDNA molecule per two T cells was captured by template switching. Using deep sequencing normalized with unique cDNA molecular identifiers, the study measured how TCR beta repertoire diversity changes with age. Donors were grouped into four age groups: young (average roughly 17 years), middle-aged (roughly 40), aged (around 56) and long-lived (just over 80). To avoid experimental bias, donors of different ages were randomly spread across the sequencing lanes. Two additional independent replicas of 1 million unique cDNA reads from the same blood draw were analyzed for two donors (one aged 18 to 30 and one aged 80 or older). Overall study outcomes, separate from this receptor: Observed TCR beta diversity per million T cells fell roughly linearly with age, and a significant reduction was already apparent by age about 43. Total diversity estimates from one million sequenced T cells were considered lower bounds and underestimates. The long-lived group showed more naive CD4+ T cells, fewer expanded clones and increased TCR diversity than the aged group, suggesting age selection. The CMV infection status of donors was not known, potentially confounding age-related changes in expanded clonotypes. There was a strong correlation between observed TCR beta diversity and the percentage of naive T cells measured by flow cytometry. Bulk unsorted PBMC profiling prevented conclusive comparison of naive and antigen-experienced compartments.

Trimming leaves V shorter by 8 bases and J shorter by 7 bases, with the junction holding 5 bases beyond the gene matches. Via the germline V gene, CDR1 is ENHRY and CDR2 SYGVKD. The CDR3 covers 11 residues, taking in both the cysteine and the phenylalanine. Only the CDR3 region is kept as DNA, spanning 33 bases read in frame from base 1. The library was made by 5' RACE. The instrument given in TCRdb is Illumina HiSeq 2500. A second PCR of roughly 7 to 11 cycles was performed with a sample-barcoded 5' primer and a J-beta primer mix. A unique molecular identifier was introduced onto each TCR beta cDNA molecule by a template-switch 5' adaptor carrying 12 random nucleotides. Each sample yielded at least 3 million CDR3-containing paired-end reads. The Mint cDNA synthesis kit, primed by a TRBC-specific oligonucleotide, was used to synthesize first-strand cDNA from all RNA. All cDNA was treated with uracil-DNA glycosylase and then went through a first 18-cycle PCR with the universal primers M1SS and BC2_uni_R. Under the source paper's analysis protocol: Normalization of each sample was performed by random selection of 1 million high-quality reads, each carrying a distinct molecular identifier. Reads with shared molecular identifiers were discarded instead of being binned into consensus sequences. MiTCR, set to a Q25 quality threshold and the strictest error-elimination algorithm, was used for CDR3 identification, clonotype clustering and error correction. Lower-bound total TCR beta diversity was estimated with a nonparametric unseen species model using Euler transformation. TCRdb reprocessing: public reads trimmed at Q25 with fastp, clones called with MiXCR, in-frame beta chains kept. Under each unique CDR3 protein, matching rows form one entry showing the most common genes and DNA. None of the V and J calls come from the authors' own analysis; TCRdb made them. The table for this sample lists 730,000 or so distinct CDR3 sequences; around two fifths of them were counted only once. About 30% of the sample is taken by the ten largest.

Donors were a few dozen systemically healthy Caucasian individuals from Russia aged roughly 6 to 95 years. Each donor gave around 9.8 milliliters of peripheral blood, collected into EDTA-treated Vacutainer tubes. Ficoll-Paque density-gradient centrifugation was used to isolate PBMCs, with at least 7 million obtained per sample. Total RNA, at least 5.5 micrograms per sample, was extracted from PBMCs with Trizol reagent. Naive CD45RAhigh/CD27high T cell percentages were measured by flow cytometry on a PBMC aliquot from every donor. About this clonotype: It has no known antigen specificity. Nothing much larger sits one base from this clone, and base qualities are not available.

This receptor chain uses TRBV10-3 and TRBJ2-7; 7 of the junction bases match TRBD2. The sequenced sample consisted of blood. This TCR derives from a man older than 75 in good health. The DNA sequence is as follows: TGTGCCATCTCTAGCGGAGGGGAGCAGTACTTC. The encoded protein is CAISSGGEQYF.